What follows are 29 T cell receptor beta chains derived from one specimen sequenced in a study of tumor-infiltrating lymphocytes in primary liver carcinoma. Co-extraction of both nucleic acids (RNA and DNA) used about 17-31 mg of unsorted bulk tissue. From around 500 ng of total RNA, TCR beta-specific cDNA was reverse-transcribed using a constant-region primer. Libraries for TCR beta were built through three nested multiplex PCR rounds, which together made up a slightly modified ARM-PCR procedure. Forward primers for TRBV1-TRBV30 and a C-beta reverse primer served the first two PCR rounds, at 10 cycles each. TCRdb used MiXCR to reprocess the multiplex PCR reads, holding one entry per CDR3 protein. Of approximately 190,000 distinct CDR3 sequences in the sample, about 85% are singletons; the top ten hold over 15%. The sample comprised tumor tissue from primary liver carcinoma. The receptors come from a man between 35 and 55 years old with primary liver carcinoma and hepatitis B virus infection.

This chain joins TRBV20-1 and TRBJ2-7; maybe TRBD2 (5 bases). The CDR3 contains 12 residues. V was trimmed by 7 bases and J by 9 bases, leaving 19 bases between them. CDR1 is DFQATT and CDR2 is SNEGSKA in the germline V gene (reference sequence). CDR3 in DNA: TGCAGTGTCAAGGCTGGGGAGAGGTCGCAGTACTTC. Residues: CSVKAGERSQYF.

Note on this clonotype: Without the conserved terminal phenylalanine or tryptophan, this CDR3 likely stems from a read error. Written as DNA, the CDR3 is TGCACCAGCAGCCTCGCGGGCCAGGGGAACGGTGACTACACCATC. Its protein is CTSSLAGQGNGDYTI. The chain recombines TRBV4-1 with TRBJ1-2; weak D call: TRBD1 (6 bases). Germline V lookup: CDR1 MGHRA, CDR2 YSYEKL. The CDR3 loop spans 15 amino acids.

In regard to this clonotype: Its ends do not fully match the called genes, so a read error is possible. This chain connects TRBV7-9 to TRBJ2-7; TRBD1 matches at 8 bases. The CDR3 covers 14 residues. In germline, CDR1 is SEHNR, CDR2 FQNEAQ (reference sequence). DNA of the CDR3: TGTGCCAGCAGCTTACAGGGGGCGCGGGACGAGCAGTATTTC. The encoded protein is CASSLQGARDEQYF.

To note about this clonotype: The CDR3 ends on some other residue instead of the conserved phenylalanine or tryptophan, so this is likely a read error. The genes are TRBV12-3 or TRBV12-4 and TRBJ2-1; no definite D call. The CDR3 is 11 residues long. Written as DNA, the CDR3 is TGTGTCAGCACCCGGAGCATTGAGCAGTTCTTA. Translation gives CVSTRSIEQFL.

For this clonotype: Sequence at one end of the junction differs from germline and may be a read error. This chain uses TRBV29-1 with TRBJ2-6; the match to TRBD2 covers 11 bases. Germline V gives CDR1 SQVTM, CDR2 ANQGSEA. The CDR3 runs 18 residues. The CDR3 DNA is TGCAGCGTTGGAAGAACTAGCGGGAGCCTCTCTGGGGCCAACCTCCTGACTTTC. This codes for CSVGRTSGSLSGANLLTF.

As for this clonotype: The junction departs from germline at one end; a sequencing error may be responsible. This chain connects TRBV6-1 to TRBJ2-7; 8 bases match TRBD1. This CDR3 is built from 15 residues. CDR1 is MNHNS and CDR2 is SASEGT in the germline V gene. CDR3 sequence: CASTPMTGAPTEQYF. The CDR3, as DNA: TGTGCCAGCACTCCGATGACAGGGGCCCCGACCGAGCAGTATTTC.

Comment on this clonotype: Being one base from a much bigger clone, this may be a read error. This CDR3 is CASNLVGGQETQYF. DNA for the CDR3: TGCGCCAGCAACTTGGTTGGCGGGCAAGAGACCCAGTACTTC. This chain joins TRBV5-1 and TRBJ2-5, with a weak D call TRBD2 (5 bases). The CDR3 covers 14 residues. CDR1 and CDR2 from the germline V gene are SGHRS and YFSETQ.

This clonotype showed up just once. As the CDR3 is not closed by the conserved phenylalanine or tryptophan, this likely results from a read error. The CDR3 sequence: CTSSPGQTYEQYI. The CDR3 nucleotides are TGTACCAGCAGCCCGGGACAGACCTACGAGCAGTACATC. The rearrangement uses TRBV4-2 and TRBJ2-7; 7 bases map to TRBD1. The germline gives CDR1 LGHNA, CDR2 YNFKEQ. The CDR3 spans 13 residues.

For this clonotype: No conserved phenylalanine or tryptophan is present at the end of the CDR3, so a read error is the likely explanation. The rearrangement links TRBV12-3 or TRBV12-4 to TRBJ1-5, with 7 bases identical to TRBD1. V lost 5 bases and J lost 2; bases outside the gene matches: 9. The length of the CDR3 is 16 residues. The CDR3 spells CASSTTPGQGNQPQHY. The CDR3, as DNA: TGTGCCAGCAGTACAACTCCTGGACAGGGCAATCAGCCCCAGCATTAT.

This clonotype was counted ten times or more. The chain uses TRBV5-1 and TRBJ2-3; D possibly corresponds to TRBD2 (6 bases). CDR1 SGHRS and CDR2 YFSETQ come from the germline V gene. The CDR3 has 15 amino acids. V was pared by 3 bases and J by 4 bases, with 15 bases between. In nucleotides, the CDR3 is TGCGCCAGCAGCTGGGGCCACGGAGGGGCAGATACGCAGTATTTT. This encodes CASSWGHGGADTQYF.

Ten or more counts support this clonotype. The genes are TRBV10-3 and TRBJ2-5, with D tentatively TRBD2 (5 bases). The V end lost 10 bases, the J end lost 3 bases, and 24 bases lay between the germline ends. Looked up from germline, CDR1 is ENHRY and CDR2 is SYGVKD. CDR3 size: 16 residues. CDR3 DNA sequence: TGTGCCACCGAAACCGGGAAGTCGACAAGAAAAGAGACCCAGTACTTC. It translates to CATETGKSTRKETQYF.

Details on this clonotype: The junction shows a germline mismatch at one end, possibly a read error. The CDR3 DNA reads TGTGTCAGCAGCCCACTTCGGCGGAGTTCCTACAATGAGCAGTTCTTC. Protein: CVSSPLRRSSYNEQFF. V gene TRBV11-2 combines with J gene TRBJ2-1; D remains unclear. Germline lookup yields CDR1 SGHAT and CDR2 FQNNGV. The CDR3 sequence is 16 residues long.

To note about this clonotype: Mismatch with germline at one junction end may stem from a read error. The CDR3 DNA sequence: TGTGCCAGCAGCTTGACTAGCGGGAGGGTCGGGGAGTTGTTTTTT. Amino acids: CASSLTSGRVGELFF. The V gene is TRBV13, the J gene TRBJ2-2; 14 positions match TRBD2. The CDR3 has 15 amino acids. Germline V gene data show CDR1 as PRHDT and CDR2 as FYEKMQ (reference sequence).

This rearrangement joins TRBV29-1 to TRBJ2-7; D perhaps matches TRBD1 (6 bases). Trimming took 6 bases from V and 7 from J, leaving 22 bases between them. The CDR3 loop spans 14 amino acids. CDR1 is SQVTM, CDR2 ANQGSEA, per germline. CDR3 nucleotides: TGCAGCGTCCCAAACAGGGTGGATCATGTTGAGCAGTACTTC. This codes for CSVPNRVDHVEQYF.

Comment on this clonotype: Germline is not matched at one junction end, which may reflect a read error. The genes are TRBV6-6 and TRBJ1-5; D perhaps matches TRBD1 (6 bases). This CDR3 spans 14 amino acids. Per germline, CDR1 MNHNY and CDR2 SVGAGI (reference sequence). CDR3 in amino acids: CASSSAGGTQHQHF. For the CDR3, the DNA is TGTGCCAGTAGTAGCGCCGGGGGCACTCAGCACCAGCATTTT.

On this clonotype itself: One end of the junction varies from germline; a read error may be responsible. The J gene is TRBJ2-3, the V gene TRBV6-2 or TRBV6-3; possible D gene TRBD1, 6 bases. The CDR3 covers 16 residues. Germline V gene lookup returns CDR1 MNHEY and CDR2 SVGEGT. The CDR3 here is CASSYGDRSWTDTLYF. DNA for the CDR3: TGTGCCAGCAGTTACGGTGACAGGAGTTGGACAGATACGCTGTATTTT.

In the case of this clonotype: This CDR3 fails to terminate in the conserved phenylalanine or tryptophan, so it likely reflects a read error. Because the CDR3's place on the DNA is in doubt, the DNA is left out and the CDR3 is given as listed by TCRdb. The V gene is TRBV11-1, the J gene TRBJ2-4; the table's D call TRBD2 went unverified against the DNA. CDR1 is SGHAT, CDR2 FQDESV, per germline (reference sequence). The CDR3 extends over 17 residues, inclusive of both ends. The CDR3 protein is CASSFHGTSGTKNIKYL.

There are many counts of this clonotype. The genes are TRBV7-9 and TRBJ1-6, with unresolved D. CDR3 length: 14 residues. Per the germline V gene, CDR1 is SEHNR and CDR2 is FQNEAQ (reference sequence). Trimming pared 5 bases from V and 7 bases from J, leaving 12 bases between. DNA for the CDR3: TGTGCCAGCAGCCTAATAAAGACGAATTCACCCCTCCACTTT. Encoded protein: CASSLIKTNSPLHF.

About this clonotype: Being one base from a much bigger clone, this may be a read error. The chain combines TRBV4-3 with TRBJ1-1; no clear D gene. CDR3 length equals 14 residues. Germline assignment: CDR1 LGHNA and CDR2 YSLEER. CDR3 residues: CASSQDSKNTEALF. In DNA form, the CDR3 reads TGCGCCAGCAGCCAAGATAGTAAGAACACTGAAGCTCTCTTT.

Concerning this clonotype: Relative to the germline gene, one junction end is altered; a read error may explain this. This chain links TRBV6-1 with TRBJ2-3; D is perhaps TRBD2 (6 bases). This CDR3 region has 14 residues. Germline V gene lookup returns CDR1 MNHNS and CDR2 SASEGT. DNA of the CDR3: TGTGCCAGGAGTGAAGGCGGGAACTCAGATACGCAGTATTTT. Its translation is CARSEGGNSDTQYF.

The J gene is TRBJ2-1, the V gene TRBV28; possible D gene TRBD1, 6 bases. V was pared by 2 bases and J by 2 bases, with 10 bases between. Germline CDR1 reads MDHEN; CDR2 reads SYDVKM. CDR3 length equals 15 residues. The CDR3 here is CASSLAGATYNEQFF. The CDR3 DNA sequence: TGTGCCAGCAGTTTAGCAGGGGCCACCTACAATGAGCAGTTCTTC. The full variable domain, in which reference TRBV28 and TRBJ2-1 provide the parts outside the CDR3, is DVKVTQSSRYLVKRTGEKVFLECVQDMDHENMFWYRQDPGLGLRLIYFSYDVKMKEKGDIPEGYSVSREKKERFSLILESASTNQTSMYLCASSLAGATYNEQFFGPGTRLTVL.

Concerning this clonotype itself: Its ends do not fully match the called genes, so a read error is possible. V and J are TRBV5-4 and TRBJ2-5; D might be TRBD2 (6 bases). CDR1 is SGHNT, CDR2 YYREEE, per germline (reference sequence). This CDR3 region has 16 residues. This CDR3 reads CASSSDQASVTEIQYF. CDR3 in DNA: TGTGCCAGCAGCTCCGATCAGGCTAGCGTCACAGAGATCCAGTACTTC.

V usage is TRBV5-6 and J usage is TRBJ2-7; D is ambiguous. Per the germline V gene, CDR1 is SGHDT and CDR2 is YYEEEE. V gave up 8 bases and J gave up 7 bases, with 22 bases separating them. The CDR3 consists of 14 residues. As DNA, the CDR3 is TGTGCCAGGAGCCCGGGTCCGGGTACGATAGAGCAGTACTTC. It codes for CARSPGPGTIEQYF.

With respect to this clonotype: This may be a read error, as it is one base from a much larger clone. The chain carries TRBV30 and TRBJ2-3; D is ambiguous. CDR1 and CDR2 (germline): GTSNPN, SVGIG (reference sequence). CDR3 length: 13 residues. The DNA for the CDR3 is TGTGCCTGGAGTCCCATGGCATCAGATACGCGGTATTTT. Its translation is CAWSPMASDTRYF.

On this clonotype itself: This may arise from a read error, as a much more abundant clone is one base away. The gene calls are TRBV7-3 and TRBJ2-3, with D maybe TRBD1 (5 bases). The V end was cut by 1 base, the J end by 1 base, with 6 bases between. The CDR3 length is 14 residues. Germline V gives CDR1 SGHTA, CDR2 FQGTGA. CDR3 bases: TGTGCCAGCAGCTTAATAGGGGGCACAGATACGCAGTATTTT. Amino acid sequence: CASSLIGGTDTQYF.

Turning to this clonotype: A much larger clone lies one base from this, so it may be a read error. V is TRBV28 and J is TRBJ1-3; D might be TRBD1 (6 bases). The CDR3 runs 15 residues. CDR1 is MDHEN and CDR2 is SYDVKM in the germline V gene. DNA of the CDR3: TGTGACAGCAGCCCTTTGACAGGAACTGGAAACACCATATATTTT. This gives the protein CDSSPLTGTGNTIYF.

As to this clonotype: No conserved phenylalanine or tryptophan is present at the end of the CDR3, so a read error is the likely explanation. The DNA is left out, because the CDR3 cannot be placed on it with certainty; the CDR3 is given as TCRdb lists it. The CDR3 loop reads CASSQLTLSGELFS. This chain connects TRBV4-1 to TRBJ2-2; the table's D call TRBD2 went unverified against the DNA. The CDR3 extends over 14 residues, inclusive of both ends. Looked up from germline, CDR1 is MGHRA and CDR2 is YSYEKL.

On this clonotype itself: Its ends do not fully match the called genes, so a read error is possible. The rearrangement uses TRBV11-2 and TRBJ2-5; D is uncertain. Germline CDR1 SGHAT, CDR2 FQNNGV. The CDR3 contains 16 residues. The CDR3 coding sequence is TGTACCAGCAGCTTAGTCCCGGGCCGCGTGCAGGAGACCCAGTACTTC. This sequence encodes CTSSLVPGRVQETQYF.

As for this clonotype: It is likely a read error, because the conserved phenylalanine at the end of the CDR3 is missing. The rearrangement joins TRBV10-1 to TRBJ2-2; D unclear. The V gene's germline CDR1 is WNHNN and CDR2 SYGVQD (reference sequence). The CDR3 spans 14 residues. CDR3 protein: CTSSDGTDTGELFI. In nucleotides, the CDR3 is TGTACCAGCTCCGACGGCACAGACACCGGGGAGCTGTTTATT.